This T cell receptor beta chain was identified in a study of technical replicates of blood from several donors. Clones were read by immunoSEQ multiplex PCR, and TCRdb kept only the in-frame ones, dropping some. The profile covers under 85,000 clones, with 85% to 95% appearing a single time and 0.35% to 0.5% taken by the ten largest. V was trimmed by 1 base and J by 6 bases, leaving 15 bases between them. The CDR3 has 15 amino acids. Germline lookup yields CDR1 LNHDA and CDR2 SQIVND (reference sequence). This TCR was recovered from a human donor in good health. The sample taken for sequencing was T cells isolated from PBMCs. The chain links TRBV19 to TRBJ1-1; tentatively, D is TRBD1 (5 bases). CDR3 coding DNA: TGTGCCAGTAGTATAGCCAGGGATCGCAGCCCTGAAGCTTTCTTT. This gives the protein CASSIARDRSPEAFF.